What follows is one TCR beta chain and its context. TCRdb re-called the RT-PCR reads through MiXCR, storing one row per CDR3 protein. The sample holds 650,000 to 800,000 distinct CDR3 sequences, approximately 15% seen once. Germline trimming cut 0 bases from V and 3 bases from J; bases unmatched to any gene: 5. The CDR3 runs to 16 residues. Germline V CDR1 and CDR2: MGHRA, YSYEKL. The chain combines TRBV4-1 with TRBJ2-1, with 7 bases fitting TRBD1. The clonotype comes from a female donor in good health, serving as a healthy control. The sequenced sample consisted of memory CD4+ T cells from blood. CDR3 in DNA: TGCGCCAGCAGCCAAGACCGGACAGGACACTACAATGAGCAGTTCTTC. Residues: CASSQDRTGHYNEQFF.